Presented here are 4 T cell receptor beta chains from one specimen sequenced in a study of beta chain features in type 1 diabetes. Expressed TCRB transcripts were sequenced after all isolated RNA was converted to cDNA. Profiling relied on immunoSEQ multiplex PCR, and the TCRdb table lists in-frame clones only, not all of them. The repertoire has 640,000 or so clones, around 15% of them found once; the top ten carry 0.035% to 0.045%. No cognate antigen is known for these TCRs. Study results and limitations: In every one of the four CD4+ subsets, TCRB CDR3s were moderately but significantly shorter in Type 1 diabetes patients.

Sequenced sample: naive CD4+ T cells from blood. The receptors originated from a man aged 18 to 29 with type 1 diabetes.

This clone occurred a few times. This chain links TRBV30 with TRBJ2-2; 9 positions agree with TRBD2. Germline V lookup: CDR1 GTSNPN, CDR2 SVGIG (reference sequence). Unmatched junction bases numbered 6, after V lost 5 bases and J lost 5 bases. The CDR3 consists of 14 residues. Here the CDR3 reads CAWQRGAWTGELFF. The CDR3 DNA follows: TGTGCCTGGCAGCGGGGGGCCTGGACCGGGGAGCTGTTTTTT.

V is TRBV9 and J is TRBJ1-4, with 9 positions matching TRBD1. V shed 4 bases, J shed 7 bases, and the junction held 5 bases outside the gene matches. Germline CDR1 is SGDLS and CDR2 is YYNGEE. The CDR3 runs to 14 residues. CDR3 amino acids: CASSPTGGGEKLFF. In nucleotides, the CDR3 is TGTGCCAGCAGCCCCACAGGGGGCGGTGAAAAACTGTTTTTT.

The chain employs TRBV14 and TRBJ2-5; 9 nucleotides line up with TRBD2. V gave up 0 bases and J gave up 4 bases; unmatched junction bases: 9. The CDR3 spans 17 residues. Per germline, CDR1 SGHDN and CDR2 FVKESK. CDR3 loop: CASSQERVLAGRETQYF. CDR3 in DNA: TGTGCCAGCAGCCAAGAGAGGGTTCTAGCGGGAAGAGAGACCCAGTACTTC.

This clone was observed a handful of times. CDR3 nucleotide sequence: TGCGCCAGCAGCCAAGATTTCGCGGGAGTGAGGGAGCAGTACTTC. This encodes CASSQDFAGVREQYF. The chain has TRBV4-1 and TRBJ2-7, with 7 bases identical to TRBD2. The CDR3 has 15 residues. CDR1 and CDR2 from the germline V gene are MGHRA and YSYEKL. V shed 0 bases, J shed 7 bases, and the junction held 9 bases outside the gene matches.